This T cell receptor (beta chain) was identified during a study of spatial heterogeneity in lung cancer. Study-level information: Researchers sequenced follow-up PBMC samples if they had them, and these came a median of approximately 22 months after resection.

The time point denotes: blood at routine non-recurrence follow-up after resection. Whole RNA obtained from tumor, nontumor lung or frozen PBMC underwent sequencing without sorting. Using its own MiXCR run on the 5' RACE reads, TCRdb lists one record per CDR3 protein. The data hold roughly 120,000 distinct CDR3 sequences, with 9% to 15% observed a single time. V gave up 5 bases and J gave up 4 bases, with 15 bases separating them. The germline CDR1 and CDR2 sequences are SEHNR and FQNEAQ (reference sequence). The CDR3 spans 15 residues. This clonotype has only a few counts. V gene TRBV7-9 combines with J gene TRBJ2-1; a weak D match, TRBD2 (6 bases). This receptor was obtained from a male donor with early-stage non-small cell lung cancer. The material was PBMCs, obtained at follow-up. The CDR3 sequence: CASSPFGGEYNEQFF. The CDR3 bases are TGTGCCAGCAGCCCGTTCGGGGGAGAGTACAATGAGCAGTTCTTC.